A selection of T cell receptor beta chains follows, all from one sample in a study of CD8+CD57+ T cells in acquired aplastic anemia. TCRdb independently ran MiXCR on the reads; one entry per CDR3 protein. This table holds about 120,000 distinct CDR3 sequences, under 60% found once. Sequencing input: sorted CD4+, CD8+, or CD8+CD57+ T cells (not recorded which) from PBMCs. The receptors were gathered from a human donor with aplastic anemia. The CDR3 runs from the conserved cysteine through the conserved F or W. A D gene is named only where the DNA matches it firmly. Rows may omit the clone size; those that give it use once, few, many or a size class.

d_call,v_call,j_call,clone_size,cdr3_nt,cdr3_aa
TRBD1,TRBV7-8,TRBJ1-1,.,TGTGCCAGCAGCTTACCACAGACAGGGGGGCGAACTGAAGCTTTCTTT,CASSLPQTGGRTEAFF
.,TRBV28,TRBJ2-1,.,TGTGCCAGCAGTCCGTTACAGGGACCCGAGGTCAATGAGCAGTTCTTC,CASSPLQGPEVNEQFF
TRBD2,TRBV10-2,TRBJ2-7,.,TGCGCCAGCAGGGGGACTAGCAGATACGAGCAGTACTTC,CASRGTSRYEQYF
TRBD1,TRBV19,TRBJ1-5,once,TGTGCCAGTAGCCTGGGACAGTCCTTTGGTCAGCCCCAGCATTTT,CASSLGQSFGQPQHF
.,TRBV2,TRBJ2-6,.,TGTGCCAGCAGTGAAGACGACCTGACTTTC,CASSEDDLTF
TRBD1,TRBV5-6,TRBJ2-3,.,TGTGCCAGCAGCCTAGGGACAGTTAGCACAGATACGCAGTATTTT,CASSLGTVSTDTQYF
TRBD1,TRBV24-1,TRBJ2-5,.,TGTGCCACCAGTGAGACAGGGGGCCGGGAGACCCAGTACTTC,CATSETGGRETQYF
TRBD1,TRBV25-1,TRBJ1-6,.,TGTGCCAGCAGCCCTGCGGGACAGGGGGATTCACCCCTCCACTTT,CASSPAGQGDSPLHF
.,TRBV6-5,TRBJ1-1,few,TGTGCCAGCAGCCCCCCCCAGGGCTGGGGGACTGAAGCTTTCTTT,CASSPPQGWGTEAFF
.,TRBV9,TRBJ1-3,.,TGTGCCAGCAGCTCCCTGGAGGATTGGGGAAACACCATATATTTT,CASSSLEDWGNTIYF
.,TRBV11-2,TRBJ2-1,.,TGTGCCAGCAGCTTAGTGGTGGGAACAGATACGCAGTTCTTC,CASSLVVGTDTQFF
.,TRBV25-1,TRBJ1-1,.,TGTGCCAGCAGTGAATTGAGTGGGGACCACCGTCAAGCTTTCTTT,CASSELSGDHRQAFF
.,TRBV29-1,TRBJ2-3,few,TGCAGCGTTCCTGACTACACGGATACGCAGTATTTT,CSVPDYTDTQYF
TRBD2,TRBV7-3,TRBJ2-2,.,TGTGCCAGCAGCTCTTTAGCGGGGGGGCCCCAGGAGCTGTTTTTT,CASSSLAGGPQELFF
TRBD2,TRBV5-1,TRBJ2-7,many,TGCGCCAGCAACCCTAGCGGGAGAATGGGCTCGGGCCACGAGCAGTACTTC,CASNPSGRMGSGHEQYF
.,TRBV4-3,TRBJ1-5,.,TGCGCCAGCAGCTCCGGACAGAGTCATCAGCCCCAGCATTTT,CASSSGQSHQPQHF
.,TRBV20-1,TRBJ2-1,.,TGCAGTGTTGCCGAAGACGGCGAGACTAATGAGCAGTTCTTC,CSVAEDGETNEQFF
TRBD2,TRBV24-1,TRBJ2-1,.,TGTGCCACCAGTCTAGCGGGAAGCTACAATGAGCAGTTCTTC,CATSLAGSYNEQFF
TRBD1,TRBV7-6,TRBJ2-6,.,TGTGCCAGCAGCTTAGCACCCCCGGGGACAGGGCTTGGTGGGACCAACGTCCTGACTTTC,CASSLAPPGTGLGGTNVLTF
.,TRBV20-1,TRBJ1-2,.,TGCAGTGCTAGACCCGGACAGAACTATGGCTACACCTTC,CSARPGQNYGYTF
.,TRBV7-9,TRBJ1-5,many,TGTGCCAGCAGCTTAAATTTAGGCAATCAGCCCCAGCATTTT,CASSLNLGNQPQHF
.,TRBV15,TRBJ1-2,.,TGTGCCACCAGCAGTCGGGGGTTAGGGACCGACGCCAACTATGGCTACACCTTC,CATSSRGLGTDANYGYTF
.,TRBV3-1,TRBJ2-3,.,TGTGCCAGCAGCCAAAGGGCAGATACGCAGTATTTT,CASSQRADTQYF
.,TRBV15,TRBJ2-1,.,TGTGCCACCAGCATTCGGGCCTCCTACAATGAGCAGTTCTTC,CATSIRASYNEQFF
TRBD1,TRBV10-3,TRBJ1-6,many,TGTGCCATCTGGACAGGCTCCTATAATTCACCCCTCCACTTT,CAIWTGSYNSPLHF
TRBD2,TRBV19,TRBJ2-3,.,TGTGCCAGTAGTATCCGGCGGGGGTCGACAGATACGCAGTATTTT,CASSIRRGSTDTQYF
.,TRBV15,TRBJ2-1,.,TGTGCCACCAGCAGAGATTGGACCTACAATGAGCAGTTCTTC,CATSRDWTYNEQFF
.,TRBV25-1,TRBJ2-5,.,TGTGCCAGCAGTGATTGGTGGACCCAGTACTTC,CASSDWWTQYF
.,TRBV2,TRBJ1-2,.,TGTGCCAGCAGTGTCACAGCTGCCGGTAACTATGGCTACACCTTC,CASSVTAAGNYGYTF
TRBD2,TRBV2,TRBJ2-7,.,TGTGCCAGCAGTCTGGGGCTAGCGGCCTACGAGCAGTACTTC,CASSLGLAAYEQYF
.,TRBV15,TRBJ1-2,.,TGTGCCACCAGCAGATGGGACATGGTCGGAGGCTACACCTTC,CATSRWDMVGGYTF
TRBD1,TRBV20-1,TRBJ1-6,once,TGCAGTGCGGATAGACAGGGCTCCTATAATTCACCCCTCCACTTT,CSADRQGSYNSPLHF
.,TRBV7-8,TRBJ1-1,.,TGTGCCAGCAGGGAAGCCGAAAACATGAACACTGAAGCTTTCTTT,CASREAENMNTEAFF
TRBD1,TRBV24-1,TRBJ2-7,.,TGTGCCACCAGTGATCCACCGACAGGGTGGTACGAGCAGTACTTC,CATSDPPTGWYEQYF
.,TRBV2,TRBJ1-5,.,TGTGCCAGCAGTGTCAGGTCTATGGGGAATCAGCCCCAGCATTTT,CASSVRSMGNQPQHF
.,TRBV11-2,TRBJ2-3,many,TGTGCCAGCAGCTTCAGGACAGCTAACACAGATACGCAGTATTTT,CASSFRTANTDTQYF
TRBD2,TRBV24-1,TRBJ2-3,few,TGTGCCACCAGCCACACTAGCGGAGGCACAGATACGCAGTATTTT,CATSHTSGGTDTQYF
TRBD1,TRBV2,TRBJ1-4,many,TGTGCCAGCAGTTCCAACAACAGGGGTCGCGAAAAACTGTTTTTT,CASSSNNRGREKLFF
TRBD1,TRBV6-2/TRBV6-3,TRBJ2-7,.,TGTGCCAGCAGTGGACCGGGACAGGGGGCGCGGGAGCAGTACTTC,CASSGPGQGAREQYF
TRBD1,TRBV7-9,TRBJ1-4,many,TGTGCCAGCAGCCCTCGGACAGGGGATGAAAAACTGTTTTTT,CASSPRTGDEKLFF
TRBD2,TRBV7-3,TRBJ2-2,.,TGTGCCAGCAAACTAGCGGGGGGCACCGGGGAGCTGTTTTTT,CASKLAGGTGELFF
TRBD1,TRBV10-3,TRBJ1-2,.,TGTGCCATCAGCTTAGACAGGGTGGGAGGCTACACCTTC,CAISLDRVGGYTF
.,TRBV5-1,TRBJ1-6,many,TGCGCCAGCAGCTTGGATGGGGGGTCTAATTCACCCCTCCACTTT,CASSLDGGSNSPLHF
TRBD2,TRBV15,TRBJ2-3,.,TGTGCCACCAGCAAGAGATCTGCTAGCGGAGTGGCAGATACGCAGTATTTT,CATSKRSASGVADTQYF
.,TRBV19,TRBJ1-1,.,TGTGCCAGTAGTTCTAAACCGGGACGTGAAGCTTTCTTT,CASSSKPGREAFF
.,TRBV9,TRBJ2-7,.,TGTGCCAGCAGCGGGGCAGGGGAAGTCTACGAGCAGTACTTC,CASSGAGEVYEQYF
TRBD1,TRBV20-1,TRBJ1-6,.,TGCAGTGCGGGGGGGACAGAACCAAATTCACCCCTCCACTTT,CSAGGTEPNSPLHF
.,TRBV20-1,TRBJ2-5,.,TGCAGTGCTAGACGGTTAGGGGAGACCCAGTACTTC,CSARRLGETQYF
TRBD2,TRBV9,TRBJ2-3,many,TGTGCCAGCGCGACTAGCGGACACCTAGGAGATACGCAGTATTTT,CASATSGHLGDTQYF